This T cell receptor (beta chain) derives from a study of human T cells and chemical hapten exposure. Original processing notes: Per sample, the median was 95,638 TCRs, with values from about 22,000 to 700,000. TCRdb re-analysed the RACE reads in MiXCR, keeping a single row per CDR3 protein. These V and J calls rely on TCRdb rather than the paper's analysis. The table includes around 380,000 distinct CDR3 sequences, about 4.8% detected once. The trim removed 0 bases at V and 5 bases at J, leaving 8 bases unmatched. The CDR3 contains 15 residues. In germline, CDR1 is DFQATT, CDR2 SNEGSKA (reference sequence). Sample time point: patch test 1, 2 weeks after DPC sensitization. Documented treatment: therapeutic diphenylcyclopropenone sensitization with weekly scalp DPC. Each patch-test visit's blood sample preceded patch application.

The V call is TRBV20-1, the J call TRBJ2-7; TRBD2 matches at 9 bases. This material consisted of whole blood, taken in connection with sensitization to the hapten diphenylcyclopropenone (DPC). The clonotype was recovered from a woman between 45 and 65 years old with alopecia areata. Some clones in this sample may be carry-over from other donors' samples. The CDR3, as DNA: TGCAGTGCTAGAGATCTGGCGGGGGGGCACCACGAGCAGTACTTC. Its protein is CSARDLAGGHHEQYF.